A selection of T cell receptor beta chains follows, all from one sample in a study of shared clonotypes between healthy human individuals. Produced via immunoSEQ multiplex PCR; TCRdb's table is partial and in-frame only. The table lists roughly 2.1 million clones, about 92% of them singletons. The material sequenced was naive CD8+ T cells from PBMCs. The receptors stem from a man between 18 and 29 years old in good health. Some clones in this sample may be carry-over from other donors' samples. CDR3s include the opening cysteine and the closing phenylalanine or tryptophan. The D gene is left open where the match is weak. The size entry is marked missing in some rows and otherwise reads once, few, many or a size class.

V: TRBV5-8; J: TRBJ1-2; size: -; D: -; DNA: TGTGCCAGCAGCTTGTATGGGGATTCCTACGGCTACACCTTC; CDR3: CASSLYGDSYGYTF
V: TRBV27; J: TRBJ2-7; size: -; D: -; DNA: TGTGCCAGCAGTCTTGGACTAACCTACGAGCAGTACTTC; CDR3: CASSLGLTYEQYF
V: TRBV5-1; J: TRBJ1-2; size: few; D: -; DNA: TGCGCCAGCAGCTTGGTCTCGGCCAGCGGCTATGGCTACACCTTC; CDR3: CASSLVSASGYGYTF
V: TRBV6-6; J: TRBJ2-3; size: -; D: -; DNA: TGTGCCAGCAGAGATTCTCTAAAATGGGATACGCAGTATTTT; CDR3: CASRDSLKWDTQYF
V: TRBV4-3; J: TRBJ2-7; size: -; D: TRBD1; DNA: TGCGCCAGCAGCCAAGGTGACAGGGTATTCTACGAGCAGTACTTC; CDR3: CASSQGDRVFYEQYF
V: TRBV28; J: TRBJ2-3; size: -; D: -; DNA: TGTGCCAGCAGTTTATCAGTTAGGGCTAGCACAGATACGCAGTATTTT; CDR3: CASSLSVRASTDTQYF
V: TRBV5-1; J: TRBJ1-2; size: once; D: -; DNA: TGCGCCAGCAGCTTGGCTGTGAGAAACTATGGCTACACCTTC; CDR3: CASSLAVRNYGYTF
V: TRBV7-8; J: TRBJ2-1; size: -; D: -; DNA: TGTGCCAGCAGGAGCCGGGGGCCTTTTGATACAAACAATGAGCAGTTCTTC; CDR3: CASRSRGPFDTNNEQFF
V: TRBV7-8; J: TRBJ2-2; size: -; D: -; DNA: TGTGCCAGCAGCTTCGCCCGTCCTGGGGTCGGGGAGCTGTTTTTT; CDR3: CASSFARPGVGELFF
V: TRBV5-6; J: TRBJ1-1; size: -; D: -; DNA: TGTGCCAGCAGCGACCAGGAGAGGAACACTGAAGCTTTCTTT; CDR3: CASSDQERNTEAFF
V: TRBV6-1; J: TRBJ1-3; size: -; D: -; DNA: TGTGCCAGCAGTGAATTTGCTGAGGGTTTGACTGGAAACACCATATATTTT; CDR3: CASSEFAEGLTGNTIYF
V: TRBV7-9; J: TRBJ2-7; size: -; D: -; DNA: TGTGCCAGCATCCAAACGGAGGGCCTGAGCTCCTACGAGCAGTACTTC; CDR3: CASIQTEGLSSYEQYF
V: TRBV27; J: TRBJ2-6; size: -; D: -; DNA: TGTGCCAGCGCGAATTCTGGGGCCAACGTCCTGACTTTC; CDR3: CASANSGANVLTF
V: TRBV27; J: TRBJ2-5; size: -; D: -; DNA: TGTGCCAGCAGTTTATACGACGGCGGGGTTGGGAGGACCCAGTACTTC; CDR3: CASSLYDGGVGRTQYF
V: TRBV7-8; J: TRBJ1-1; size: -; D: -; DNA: TGTGCCAGCAGACCCGGGGGGGGGAGCACTGAAGCTTTCTTT; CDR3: CASRPGGGSTEAFF
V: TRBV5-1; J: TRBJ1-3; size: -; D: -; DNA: TGCGCCAGCAGTCCCGACAGCTACTCTGGAAACACCATATATTTT; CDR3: CASSPDSYSGNTIYF
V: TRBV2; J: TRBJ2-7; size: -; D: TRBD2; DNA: TGTGCCAGCAGTGACCTGTCTAGCGGGACCCTCGGCTACGAGCAGTACTTC; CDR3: CASSDLSSGTLGYEQYF
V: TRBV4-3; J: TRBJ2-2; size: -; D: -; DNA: TGCGCCAGCAGCCACCTTGGGCGGGGCAGCAACACCGGGGAGCTGTTTTTT; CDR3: CASSHLGRGSNTGELFF
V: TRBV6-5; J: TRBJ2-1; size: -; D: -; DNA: TGTGCCAGCAGGTCGGATGAGCAGTTCTTC; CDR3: CASRSDEQFF
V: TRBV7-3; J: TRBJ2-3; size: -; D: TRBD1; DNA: TGTGCCAGCAGCGAGGGGACAGGGGGGACAGATACGCAGTATTTT; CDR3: CASSEGTGGTDTQYF
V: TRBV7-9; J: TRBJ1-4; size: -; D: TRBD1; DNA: TGTGCCAGCAGCACCAACAGGGGGCGAGGTGAAAAACTGTTTTTT; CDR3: CASSTNRGRGEKLFF
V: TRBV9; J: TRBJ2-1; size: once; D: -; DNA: TGTGCCAGCAGCGTAGTTTCCTCCTACAATGAGCAGTTCTTC; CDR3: CASSVVSSYNEQFF
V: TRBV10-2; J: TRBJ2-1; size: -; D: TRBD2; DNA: TGCGCCAGCAGTGAGCTAACTAGACTAGCGGACTACAATGAGCAGTTCTTC; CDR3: CASSELTRLADYNEQFF
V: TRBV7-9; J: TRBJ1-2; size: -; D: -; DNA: TGTGCCAGCAGCTCATCGGGAGTTACGGGACCTGGCTACACCTTC; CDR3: CASSSSGVTGPGYTF
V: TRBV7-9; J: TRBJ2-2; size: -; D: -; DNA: TGTGCCAGCAGCCCCACTGTCTGGGAGCTGTTTTTT; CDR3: CASSPTVWELFF
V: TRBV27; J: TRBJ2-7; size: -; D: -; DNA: TGTGCCAGCGGCCGGGGCAGGGAGTCTTTTAGCGAGCAGTACTTC; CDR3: CASGRGRESFSEQYF
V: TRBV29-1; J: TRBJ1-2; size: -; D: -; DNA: TGCAGCGTGGTCATTTTCTCCTCTGCCTATGGCTACACCTTC; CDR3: CSVVIFSSAYGYTF
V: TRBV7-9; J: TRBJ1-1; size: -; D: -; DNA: TGTGCCAGCGACCGGGGGAGTACTGAAGCTTTCTTT; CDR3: CASDRGSTEAFF
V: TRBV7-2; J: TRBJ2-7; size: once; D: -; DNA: TGTGCCAGCAGCGCGGGACAGCCAACCTCCTACGAGCAGTACTTC; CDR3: CASSAGQPTSYEQYF
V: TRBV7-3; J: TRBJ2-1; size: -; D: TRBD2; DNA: TGTGCCAGCAGCTTGAGACTAGCAAGTTACAATGAGCAGTTCTTC; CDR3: CASSLRLASYNEQFF
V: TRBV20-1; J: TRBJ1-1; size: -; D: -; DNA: TGCAGTGCCCCCAGCTATGAAGCTTTCTTT; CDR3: CSAPSYEAFF
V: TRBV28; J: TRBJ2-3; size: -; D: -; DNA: TGTGCCAGCAGTTTAGCTGGGGGCACAGATACGCAGTATTTT; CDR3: CASSLAGGTDTQYF
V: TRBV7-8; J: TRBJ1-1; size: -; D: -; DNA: TGTGCCAGCAGCTATTGGACAGTCGAAAAACCGAACACTGAAGCTTTCTTT; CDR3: CASSYWTVEKPNTEAFF
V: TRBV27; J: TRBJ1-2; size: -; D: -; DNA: TGTGCCAGCAGCTCCGGCTGGGGCTATGGCTACACCTTC; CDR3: CASSSGWGYGYTF
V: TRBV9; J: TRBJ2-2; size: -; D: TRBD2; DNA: TGTGCCAGCAGCGCCAGCGGGAGGGCAGGCACCGGGGAGCTGTTTTTT; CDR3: CASSASGRAGTGELFF
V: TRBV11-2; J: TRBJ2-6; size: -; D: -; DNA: TGTGCCAGCAGCGAAGGGAGGGGGGCCAACGTCCTGACTTTC; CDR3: CASSEGRGANVLTF
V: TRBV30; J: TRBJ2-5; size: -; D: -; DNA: TGTGCCTGGAGCGCCGGGGGAGCTACCCAGTACTTC; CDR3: CAWSAGGATQYF
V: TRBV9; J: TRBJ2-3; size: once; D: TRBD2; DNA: TGTGCCAGCAGCCCTAGCGGGAGGGCCGGAGATACGCAGTATTTT; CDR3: CASSPSGRAGDTQYF
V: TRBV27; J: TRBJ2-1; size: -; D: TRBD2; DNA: TGTGCCAGCAGTTTAGCGGGAGGGGCCTACAATGAGCAGTTCTTC; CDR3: CASSLAGGAYNEQFF
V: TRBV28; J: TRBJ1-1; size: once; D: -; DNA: TGTGCCAGCAGTTTCTTGGCGAACACTGAAGCTTTCTTT; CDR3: CASSFLANTEAFF
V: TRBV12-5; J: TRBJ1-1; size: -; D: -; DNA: TGTGCTAGTGGAACCTCTTCTGAAGCTTTCTTT; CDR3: CASGTSSEAFF
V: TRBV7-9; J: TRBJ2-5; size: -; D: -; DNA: TGTGCCAGCAACCCGGACGGGGGACGGACCCAGTACTTC; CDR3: CASNPDGGRTQYF
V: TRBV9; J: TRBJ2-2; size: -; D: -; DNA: TGTGCCAGCAGCGTAGGTCGGCCGGGGCCGAACACCGGGGAGCTGTTTTTT; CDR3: CASSVGRPGPNTGELFF
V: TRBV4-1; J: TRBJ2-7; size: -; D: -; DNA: TGCGCCAGCAGCCAGGACAGCAGGGACGAGCAGTACTTC; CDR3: CASSQDSRDEQYF
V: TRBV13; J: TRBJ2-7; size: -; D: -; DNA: TGTGCCAGCAGCTTATCGGCAGGATTCTCCTACGAGCAGTACTTC; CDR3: CASSLSAGFSYEQYF